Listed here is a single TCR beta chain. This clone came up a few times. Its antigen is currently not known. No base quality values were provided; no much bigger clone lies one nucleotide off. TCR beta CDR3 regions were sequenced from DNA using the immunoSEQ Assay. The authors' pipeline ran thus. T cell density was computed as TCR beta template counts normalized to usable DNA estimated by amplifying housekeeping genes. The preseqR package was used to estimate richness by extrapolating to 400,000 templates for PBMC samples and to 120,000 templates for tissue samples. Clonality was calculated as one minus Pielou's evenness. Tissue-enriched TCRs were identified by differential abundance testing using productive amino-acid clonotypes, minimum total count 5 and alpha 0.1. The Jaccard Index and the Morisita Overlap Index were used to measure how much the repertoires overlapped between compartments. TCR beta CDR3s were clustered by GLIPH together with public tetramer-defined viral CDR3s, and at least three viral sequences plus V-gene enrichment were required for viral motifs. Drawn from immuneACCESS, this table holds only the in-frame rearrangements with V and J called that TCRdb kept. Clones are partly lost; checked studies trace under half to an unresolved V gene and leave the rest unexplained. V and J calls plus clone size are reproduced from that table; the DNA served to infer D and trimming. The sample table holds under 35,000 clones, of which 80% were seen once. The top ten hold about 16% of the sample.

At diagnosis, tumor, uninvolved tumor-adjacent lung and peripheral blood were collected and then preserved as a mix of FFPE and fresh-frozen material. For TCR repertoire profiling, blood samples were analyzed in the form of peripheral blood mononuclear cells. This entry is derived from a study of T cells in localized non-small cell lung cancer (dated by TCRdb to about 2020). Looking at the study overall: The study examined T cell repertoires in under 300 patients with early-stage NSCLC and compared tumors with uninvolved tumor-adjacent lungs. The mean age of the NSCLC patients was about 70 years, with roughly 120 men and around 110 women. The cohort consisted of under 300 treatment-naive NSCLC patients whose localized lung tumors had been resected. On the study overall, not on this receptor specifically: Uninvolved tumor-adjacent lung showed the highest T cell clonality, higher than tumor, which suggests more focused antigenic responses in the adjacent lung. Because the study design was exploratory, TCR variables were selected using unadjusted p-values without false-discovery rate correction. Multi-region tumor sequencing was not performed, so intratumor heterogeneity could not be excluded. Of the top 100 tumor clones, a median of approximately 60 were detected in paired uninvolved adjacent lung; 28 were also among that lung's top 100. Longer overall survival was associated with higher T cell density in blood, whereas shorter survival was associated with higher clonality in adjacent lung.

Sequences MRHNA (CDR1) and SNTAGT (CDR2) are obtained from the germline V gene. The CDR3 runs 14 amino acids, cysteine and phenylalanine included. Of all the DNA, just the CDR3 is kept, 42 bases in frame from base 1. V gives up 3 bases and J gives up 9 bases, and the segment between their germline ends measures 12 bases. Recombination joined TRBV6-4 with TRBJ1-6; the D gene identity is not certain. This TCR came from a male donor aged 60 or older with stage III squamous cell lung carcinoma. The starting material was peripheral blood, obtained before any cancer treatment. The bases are TGTGCCAGCAGTGAGGGGAGTAGCGGTTCACCCCTCCACTTT. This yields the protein CASSEGSSGSPLHF.